The 30 T cell receptor beta chains below were found in one sample sequenced in a study of Ad26.COV2.S vaccination and SARS-CoV-2 variants. The assay was immunoSEQ multiplex PCR, and TCRdb's table has in-frame clones only and misses some. Among around 300,000 clones listed, 85% to 90% were seen once. Sample treatment: roughly 19 received Ad26.COV2.S at low or high dose, single or two shots; a few received placebo; per-sample allocation not given. The samples date from day 63 after the first vaccine or placebo injection. The sequencing here drew on peripheral blood, taken in a trial of Ad26.COV2.S vaccine versus placebo. Receptors originate from a person between 18 and 65 years old who received the Ad26.COV2.S COVID-19 vaccine or a placebo.

As DNA, the CDR3 is TGTGCCAGCAGCCCGGGAAGAGGAAGCTCCTACGAGCAGTACTTC. It codes for CASSPGRGSSYEQYF. The chain couples TRBV13 to TRBJ2-7; possible D gene TRBD2, 5 bases. The CDR3 loop spans 15 amino acids. The V gene's germline CDR1 is PRHDT and CDR2 FYEKMQ (reference sequence). Trimming stripped 5 bases from V and 0 bases from J, with 14 bases between.

The chain combines TRBV5-6 with TRBJ2-7, with D tentatively TRBD1 (6 bases). This CDR3 spans 15 amino acids. V lost 1 base and J lost 4, with 15 bases in between. Germline V gene lookup returns CDR1 SGHDT and CDR2 YYEEEE. Here the CDR3 reads CASSLSSGAAYEQYF. As DNA, the CDR3 is TGTGCCAGCAGCTTGTCCTCAGGGGCGGCTTACGAGCAGTACTTC.

The chain carries TRBV6-4 and TRBJ2-3; 10 nucleotides match TRBD1. From germline, CDR1 is MRHNA and CDR2 SNTAGT. Trimming at V came to 6 bases and at J to 1 base, leaving 13 bases not matched to a gene. This CDR3 spans 18 amino acids. The CDR3 protein is CASSPPLGDRGGTDTQYF. The CDR3 DNA sequence: TGTGCCAGCAGCCCTCCTCTTGGGGACAGGGGTGGCACAGATACGCAGTATTTT.

The V and J genes are TRBV4-3 and TRBJ2-2, with D hard to call. Per the germline V gene, CDR1 is LGHNA and CDR2 is YSLEER. V lost 1 base to trimming and J lost 5 bases, with 8 bases between them. The CDR3 extends over 14 amino acids. In nucleotides, the CDR3 is TGCGCCAGCAGCCAAGCCCTGTTAACCGGGGAGCTGTTTTTT. This sequence encodes CASSQALLTGELFF.

V gene TRBV11-2 combines with J gene TRBJ2-7, with unresolved D. There are 11 residues in the CDR3. The V gene lost 6 bases and the J gene lost 2 bases, with 5 bases spanning the gap. Germline V gene lookup returns CDR1 SGHAT and CDR2 FQNNGV. Here the CDR3 reads CASRKAYEQYF. CDR3 nucleotides: TGTGCCAGCAGGAAAGCCTACGAGCAGTACTTC. Filled out from reference TRBV11-2 and TRBJ2-7, the complete variable domain reads EAGVAQSPRYKIIEKRQSVAFWCNPISGHATLYWYQQILGQGPKLLIQFQNNGVVDDSQLPKDRFSAERLKGVDSTLKIQPAKLEDSAVYLCASRKAYEQYFGPGTRLTVT.

The J gene is TRBJ1-5, the V gene TRBV19, with TRBD1 as a possible D gene (6 bases). Germline loops: CDR1 LNHDA, CDR2 SQIVND (reference sequence). There are 14 residues in the CDR3. The V end lost 11 bases, the J end lost 2 bases, and 16 bases lay between the germline ends. This CDR3 reads CALSDSYGNQPQHF. As DNA, the CDR3 is TGTGCCCTTTCGGACAGCTATGGCAATCAGCCCCAGCATTTT.

This clone was seen only once. V usage is TRBV30 and J usage is TRBJ2-3; the D gene is possibly TRBD2 (5 bases). Trimming took off 2 bases at V and 6 bases at J, with 15 bases between the two ends. CDR1 and CDR2 (germline): GTSNPN, SVGIG (reference sequence). This CDR3 contains 14 residues. CDR3 DNA: TGTGCCTGGAGTAGGAGCGGAAGTCAGGATACGCAGTATTTT. Protein: CAWSRSGSQDTQYF.

Details on this clone: Relative to the germline gene, one junction end is altered; a read error may explain this. This chain links TRBV2 with TRBJ1-6; 7 positions match TRBD1. The CDR3 runs 16 residues. The germline V gene encodes CDR1 SNHLY and CDR2 FYNNEI. In nucleotides, the CDR3 is TGTGCCAGCAGCGAAGACCGACAGGGAAAGAATTCACCCCTCCACTTT. As protein: CASSEDRQGKNSPLHF.

This chain connects TRBV28 to TRBJ1-2; maybe TRBD1 (6 bases). The V end was cut by 6 bases, the J end by 3 bases, with 17 bases between. The CDR3 length is 15 residues. Per the germline V gene, CDR1 is MDHEN and CDR2 is SYDVKM. For the CDR3, the DNA is TGTGCCAGCAGAGCCCCCCGGGGGGCTGACTATGGCTACACCTTC. Translating gives CASRAPRGADYGYTF.

This chain joins TRBV7-8 and TRBJ1-2, with unresolved D. The V end was cut by 3 bases, the J end by 4 bases, with 12 bases between. CDR3 length equals 14 residues. The germline gives CDR1 SGHVS, CDR2 FQNEAQ. CDR3 sequence (DNA): TGTGCCAGCAGCTTGGGGTCGCGAGGCTATGGCTACACCTTC. The encoded protein is CASSLGSRGYGYTF.

V usage is TRBV7-8 and J usage is TRBJ2-1, with TRBD2 matching over 9 bases. The CDR3 is 16 residues long. V lost 4 bases and J lost 0; bases outside the gene matches: 4. The germline gives CDR1 SGHVS, CDR2 FQNEAQ. The DNA for the CDR3 is TGTGCCAGCAGCTCATTTAGCGGGAGCTCCTACAATGAGCAGTTCTTC. Encoded protein: CASSSFSGSSYNEQFF.

This chain's CDR3 is CASGQGVWTGELFF. The DNA for the CDR3 is TGTGCTAGTGGCCAGGGGGTGTGGACCGGGGAGCTGTTTTTT. The V and J genes are TRBV12-5 and TRBJ2-2; 7 nucleotides agree with TRBD1. V was pared by 6 bases and J by 5 bases, with 6 bases of the junction left unmatched. This CDR3 spans 14 amino acids. In germline, CDR1 is LGHNT, CDR2 FRNRAP. Supplemented by reference TRBV12-5 and TRBJ2-2, the full variable domain reads DARVTQTPRHKVTEMGQEVTMRCQPILGHNTVFWYRQTMMQGLELLAYFRNRAPLDDSGMPKDRFSAEMPDATLATLKIQPSEPRDSAVYFCASGQGVWTGELFFGEGSRLTVL.

The genes are TRBV28 and TRBJ1-2; D ambiguous. The ends were cut back, 5 bases at V and 8 bases at J, with 12 bases in the middle. Germline CDR1 reads MDHEN; CDR2 reads SYDVKM. This CDR3 contains 12 residues. CDR3 protein: CASSLDVGGYTF. Written as DNA, the CDR3 is TGTGCCAGCAGTCTTGACGTCGGGGGCTACACCTTC.

This chain connects TRBV7-9 to TRBJ2-1, with 12 positions matching TRBD2. Looked up from germline, CDR1 is SEHNR and CDR2 is FQNEAQ (reference sequence). V lost 5 bases and J lost 8; bases outside the gene matches: 10. This CDR3 spans 16 amino acids. The CDR3 bases are TGTGCCAGCAGCGCTCTAGCGGGGGGGCCCTTCTATGAGCAGTTCTTC. Protein: CASSALAGGPFYEQFF.

The chain has TRBV19 and TRBJ2-3; D ambiguous. This CDR3 is 12 amino acids long. CDR1 and CDR2 from the germline V gene are LNHDA and SQIVND (reference sequence). V lost 3 bases, J lost 6 bases, and 7 bases lay in between. The CDR3: CASSIPPDTQYF. CDR3 nucleotide sequence: TGTGCCAGTAGTATCCCCCCGGATACGCAGTATTTT.

The chain's CDR3 is CASSLAGLAGSTEQFF. CDR3 nucleotides: TGTGCCAGCAGCTTAGCCGGACTAGCGGGGTCTACTGAGCAGTTCTTC. The J gene is TRBJ2-1, the V gene TRBV7-2, with 12 nucleotides matching TRBD2. V shed 0 bases and J 9 bases; nucleotides not matched to a gene: 6. The germline gives CDR1 SGHTA, CDR2 FQGNSA. This CDR3 region has 16 residues.

The chain couples TRBV9 to TRBJ1-4; D gene unclear. The CDR3 spans 14 residues. Trimming stripped 3 bases from V and 2 bases from J, with 8 bases between. Germline CDR1 and CDR2: SGDLS and YYNGEE. The CDR3 DNA follows: TGTGCCAGCAGCGCGGACGGGACTAATGAAAAACTGTTTTTT. Amino acids: CASSADGTNEKLFF.

The chain couples TRBV12-3 or TRBV12-4 to TRBJ2-7; 8 positions match TRBD1. The junction had 4 bases not matched to a gene; V was cut back by 8 bases and J by 1 base. This CDR3 is 13 amino acids long. CDR3 amino acids: CASERTGSYEQYF. DNA of the CDR3: TGTGCCAGCGAGAGGACAGGGTCCTACGAGCAGTACTTC.

This clone was counted a few times. V gene TRBV24-1 combines with J gene TRBJ2-2, with D maybe TRBD1 (6 bases). The CDR3 is made up of 14 amino acids. V lost 5 bases and J 5 bases, leaving 11 bases between the germline ends. Germline V gene data show CDR1 as KGHDR and CDR2 as SFDVKD. The CDR3 DNA sequence: TGTGCCACCAGTGCGACAGGCGGAACCGGGGAGCTGTTTTTT. This translates into CATSATGGTGELFF.

This rearrangement joins TRBV9 to TRBJ1-4; weak D call: TRBD1 (6 bases). The CDR3 length is 17 residues. Per the germline V gene, CDR1 is SGDLS and CDR2 is YYNGEE. V was clipped by 0 bases and J by 0 bases, with 12 bases between them. In DNA, the CDR3 is TGTGCCAGCAGCGTAGGTCTCAGGGGAACAACTAATGAAAAACTGTTTTTT. It specifies CASSVGLRGTTNEKLFF.

The genes are TRBV7-8 and TRBJ1-4, with 8 bases lining up with TRBD1. The V gene end was trimmed by 0 bases and the J gene end by 3 bases; junction bases not matched to a gene: 6. Looked up from germline, CDR1 is SGHVS and CDR2 is FQNEAQ. The CDR3 extends over 17 amino acids. The CDR3: CASSLAAGGASNEKLFF. CDR3 nucleotide sequence: TGTGCCAGCAGCTTAGCGGCAGGGGGCGCGTCTAATGAAAAACTGTTTTTT.

The chain couples TRBV7-2 to TRBJ2-3, with 8 bases identical to TRBD2. Germline V gene sequence: CDR1 SGHTA, CDR2 FQGNSA. This CDR3 is built from 16 residues. The ends lost 6 bases at V and 1 base at J; junction bases unmatched: 9. The CDR3 sequence: CASRNRGGGGTDTQYF. CDR3 bases: TGTGCCAGCAGGAATCGGGGGGGCGGCGGCACAGATACGCAGTATTTT. Supplemented by reference TRBV7-2 and TRBJ2-3, the full variable domain reads GAGVSQSPSNKVTEKGKDVELRCDPISGHTALYWYRQSLGQGLEFLIYFQGNSAPDKSGLPSDRFSAERTGGSVSTLTIQRTQQEDSAVYLCASRNRGGGGTDTQYFGPGTRLTVL.

The chain combines TRBV5-1 with TRBJ2-3, with TRBD2 as a possible D gene (5 bases). The CDR3 contains 15 residues. Germline CDR1 and CDR2: SGHRS and YFSETQ. Trimming took off 4 bases at V and 2 bases at J, with 14 bases between the two ends. This CDR3 is CASSGSAAYTDTQYF. The CDR3 DNA reads TGCGCCAGCAGCGGGAGCGCGGCGTACACAGATACGCAGTATTTT.

The genes are TRBV12-5 and TRBJ2-3, with a possible D match to TRBD2 (5 bases). The germline gives CDR1 LGHNT, CDR2 FRNRAP. The CDR3 contains 12 residues. V lost 9 bases to trimming and J lost 0 bases, with 7 bases between them. This CDR3 is CASGISTDTQYF. The CDR3, as DNA: TGTGCTAGCGGGATAAGCACAGATACGCAGTATTTT.

This chain joins TRBV27 and TRBJ1-5, with D possibly TRBD1 on 5 matching bases. CDR3 size: 16 residues. Trimming shortened V by 3 bases and J by 2 bases, and 14 bases separated the two germline ends. Per germline, CDR1 MNHEY and CDR2 SMNVEV (reference sequence). The CDR3 protein is CASSLGRGYGNQPQHF. In DNA, the CDR3 is TGTGCCAGCAGTTTGGGCCGGGGCTATGGCAATCAGCCCCAGCATTTT.

The chain links TRBV30 to TRBJ2-7; TRBD1 agrees at 7 bases. The CDR3 is made up of 11 amino acids. CDR1 is GTSNPN and CDR2 is SVGIG in the germline V gene (reference sequence). V lost 4 bases, J lost 6 bases, and 3 bases stayed unmatched. The CDR3: CAWTAGGEQYF. For the CDR3, the DNA is TGTGCCTGGACCGCAGGGGGCGAGCAGTACTTC. The whole variable domain, filled in from reference TRBV30 and TRBJ2-7, reads SQTIHQWPATLVQPVGSPLSLECTVEGTSNPNLYWYRQAAGRGLQLLFYSVGIGQISSEVPQNLSASRPQDRQFILSSKKLLLSDSGFYLCAWTAGGEQYFGPGTRLTVT.

The chain recombines TRBV7-6 with TRBJ2-2, with 8 positions matching TRBD1. Per the germline V gene, CDR1 is SGHVS and CDR2 is FNYEAQ. J lost 4 bases, V lost 5 bases, and 9 bases had no gene match. This CDR3 has 16 residues. CDR3 sequence: CASSRGQGESTGELFF. Here the CDR3 DNA reads TGTGCCAGCAGCCGCGGACAGGGAGAATCCACCGGGGAGCTGTTTTTT.

V gene TRBV19 combines with J gene TRBJ1-2; 8 bases match TRBD1. V shed 3 bases and J 4 bases; nucleotides not matched to a gene: 10. Looked up from germline, CDR1 is LNHDA and CDR2 is SQIVND (reference sequence). This CDR3 is built from 16 residues. The CDR3 loop reads CASSIQGVDRGYGYTF. DNA of the CDR3: TGTGCCAGTAGTATCCAGGGTGTCGACAGGGGCTATGGCTACACCTTC.

The chain has TRBV18 and TRBJ2-5; 8 positions match TRBD2. The germline gives CDR1 KGHSH, CDR2 LQKENI. The CDR3 covers 14 residues. V shed 2 bases, J shed 2 bases, and the junction held 1 base outside the gene matches. The CDR3 coding sequence is TGTGCCAGCTCACCAGCTAGCGGGCAAGAGACCCAGTACTTC. Its protein is CASSPASGQETQYF.

CDR3 residues: CASSLQFEAFF. In DNA form, the CDR3 reads TGTGCCAGCAGCCTACAGTTTGAAGCTTTCTTT. V gene TRBV28 combines with J gene TRBJ1-1; D remains unclear. This CDR3 is 11 amino acids long. V was shortened by 6 bases and J by 7 bases, with 9 bases between the two germline ends. The germline CDR1 and CDR2 sequences are MDHEN and SYDVKM.